This is a list of T cell receptor beta chains from one sample in a study of tumor-infiltrating lymphocytes in primary liver carcinoma. MiXCR, run by TCRdb on the multiplex PCR reads, gives a single entry per CDR3 protein. There are fewer than 350,000 distinct CDR3 sequences in the sample; 65% occur only once, and around 9.5% lies in the top ten. Sequenced input: peripheral blood. These receptors originate from a middle-aged man with primary liver carcinoma and hepatitis B virus infection. Each CDR3 is given with its conserved first and last residue. The order of the fields is V gene, J gene, D gene, clone size, CDR3 DNA, CDR3 protein. The D gene is left open where the match is weak. Part of the rows lack a size; the others show once, few, many or a class for expanded clones.

TRBV11-2,TRBJ2-1,TRBD2,once,TGTGCCAGCAACCCTCTAGCGGGAGACGACAATGAACAGTTCTTC,CASNPLAGDDNEQFF
TRBV20-1,TRBJ2-1,TRBD2,NA,TGCAGTGCTAGTAGCGGGAACTACAATGAGCAGTTCTTC,CSASSGNYNEQFF
TRBV4-2,TRBJ2-5,NA,NA,TGTGTCAGCAGCCAAGAGAATGAGGCTAGTGAGACCCAGTATTTC,CVSSQENEASETQYF
TRBV11-2,TRBJ2-5,NA,NA,TGTGCCGGCAGCCCCGGGCCAGCGGGTGAGACCCAGTACTTC,CAGSPGPAGETQYF
TRBV12-3/TRBV12-4,TRBJ2-5,NA,NA,TGTCCCAGCAGGATCGCTAGTCCGGGCGAGACCCAGTACTTC,CPSRIASPGETQYF
TRBV7-9,TRBJ1-1,NA,NA,TGTGCCAGCAGGCAATCACAGGGGAACACTGAAGCTTTCTTT,CASRQSQGNTEAFF
TRBV5-1,TRBJ2-1,TRBD2,many,TGCGCCAGCAGCTCGGCCGGGAGGTACAATGAGCAGTTCTTC,CASSSAGRYNEQFF
TRBV29-1,TRBJ1-1,NA,NA,TGCAGCGTTATGAGACAGGTGGACACTGAAGCTTTCTTT,CSVMRQVDTEAFF
TRBV13,TRBJ2-2,NA,few,TGTGCCAGCACCATTCGAGGGTCCGGGGAGCTGTTTTTT,CASTIRGSGELFF
TRBV12-3/TRBV12-4,TRBJ2-7,TRBD1,many,TGTGCCAGCAGTCCCTCCGGGACAGGGGGCCGAGAGCAGTACTTC,CASSPSGTGGREQYF
TRBV12-3/TRBV12-4,TRBJ2-1,TRBD1,NA,TGTGCCAGCAGCAGGCCAGGGGGAGAGCAGTCCTTC,CASSRPGGEQSF
TRBV7-8,TRBJ2-2,TRBD2,NA,TGTGTCAGCATCCTGCTAGCGGGAGGATTCGGGGAGCTGTTTTTT,CVSILLAGGFGELFF
TRBV28,TRBJ2-7,TRBD1,NA,TGTGCCAGCTCGATACCTCAGGGGGCGAGGTACGAGCAGTACTTC,CASSIPQGARYEQYF
TRBV6-1,TRBJ2-6,TRBD1,NA,TGTGTCAGCCTATTCAAGCCCGACAGGGAACCCGGGGCCAACGTCCTGACTTTC,CVSLFKPDREPGANVLTF
TRBV5-8,TRBJ1-6,TRBD1,NA,TGTGCCACTCCCAGGGGGATTCGGTCACTCCTCCACTTT,CATPRGIRSLLHF
TRBV29-1,TRBJ2-3,TRBD2,NA,TGCAGCGTGACCGGGACTAGCGGGGGCACAGATACGCAGTATTTT,CSVTGTSGGTDTQYF
TRBV29-1,TRBJ2-3,TRBD2,NA,TGCGGCGTAGGAGCGGGAGGGACAGATATGCAGTATTTT,CGVGAGGTDMQYF
TRBV2,TRBJ1-1,NA,NA,TGTGCCAGCAGGATACTCGGTGGTAACACTGAAGCTTTCTTT,CASRILGGNTEAFF
TRBV10-3,TRBJ2-7,NA,NA,TGTGCCATCGGTCCCGAGGGGGCAGGGCGGGGGTACGAGCAGTACTTC,CAIGPEGAGRGYEQYF
TRBV6-5,TRBJ2-2,NA,NA,TGTGTCACCCACTTCACCGGGGAGCTGCTTTTT,CVTHFTGELLF
TRBV30,TRBJ1-5,NA,NA,TGTGCCTGGAGTGTCGACAATCAGCCCCAGCATTTT,CAWSVDNQPQHF
TRBV10-3,TRBJ2-3,TRBD2,once,TGTGGCATCAGTGGACCCGGGACTAGCGGGAGGTTAGACACAGATACGCAGTATTTT,CGISGPGTSGRLDTDTQYF
TRBV24-1,TRBJ2-3,NA,many,TGTGCCACCAGTGACCCGGACCCCGTTGGGACAGATACGCAGTATTTT,CATSDPDPVGTDTQYF
TRBV5-1,TRBJ2-1,TRBD1,NA,TGCGCCAGCAGCTTTTGGACAGGGGGCAGTGAGCAGTTCTTC,CASSFWTGGSEQFF
TRBV28,TRBJ2-7,NA,few,TGTGCCAGCAGTCCCATCCAGCGCTACGAGCAGTACTTC,CASSPIQRYEQYF
TRBV29-1,TRBJ2-1,NA,NA,TGCAGCGTTGATGAGGTAGCAGGTGAGCATTTCTTC,CSVDEVAGEHFF
TRBV28,TRBJ1-2,NA,NA,TGTGCCAGCAGTTTAACGTCAGCAGGGAGAGGCTACACCTTC,CASSLTSAGRGYTF
TRBV11-3,TRBJ2-7,NA,NA,TGTGCCAGTAGCCAAGCACGGGGATCCTACGAGCAGTACTTC,CASSQARGSYEQYF
TRBV11-1,TRBJ2-1,NA,once,TGTGTCAGCAGCTTATCTAGGGACCATGAGCAGTTCTTC,CVSSLSRDHEQFF
TRBV12-3/TRBV12-4,TRBJ2-6,NA,few,TGTGCCAGCAGTTTCATGGGCCTCCCTGGGGCCAACGTCCTGACTTTC,CASSFMGLPGANVLTF
TRBV12-3/TRBV12-4,TRBJ1-5,NA,NA,TGTGCCAGCAGTCCCCCCTGGAGGTTAAATCAGCCCCAGCATTTT,CASSPPWRLNQPQHF
TRBV19,TRBJ1-3,NA,NA,TGTGCCACTTCTGGGAGTTTGGCTGGAAACACCATATATTTT,CATSGSLAGNTIYF
TRBV10-2,TRBJ2-7,NA,many,TGCGCCAGCAGTGAGTCTGTGAAGGCTCAGCAGTACTTC,CASSESVKAQQYF
TRBV5-1,TRBJ2-3,NA,NA,TGCGCCAGCAGCTCGTTACAGGGGGGGGCGACAGATACGCAGTATTTT,CASSSLQGGATDTQYF
TRBV5-1,TRBJ2-1,NA,few,TGCGCCAGCAGCTTGGATGGCAGTAGAACCTACAATGAGCAGTTCTTC,CASSLDGSRTYNEQFF
TRBV6-5,TRBJ2-7,NA,many,TGTGCCAAACAGGGCCCAACCTCCTACGAGCAGTACTTC,CAKQGPTSYEQYF
TRBV5-6,TRBJ2-2,TRBD1,NA,TGTGCCAGCAGCTTGCTCCAGGGGGCGCGTGGCACCGGGGAGCTGTTTTTT,CASSLLQGARGTGELFF
TRBV30,TRBJ1-4,NA,NA,TGTGCCTGGAGTTATACAGGGATCGAAAAACTGTTTTTT,CAWSYTGIEKLFF
TRBV4-3,TRBJ2-3,NA,many,TGCGCCAGCAGCCAAGACCGACAGGCCTTCACAGATACGCAGTATTTT,CASSQDRQAFTDTQYF
TRBV7-2,TRBJ2-6,NA,NA,TGTGCCAGCAGCCCGCCGGGACACCTTTCTGGGGCCAACGTCCTGACTTTC,CASSPPGHLSGANVLTF
TRBV28,TRBJ2-2,NA,NA,TGTGCCAGCAGCCTAGCTTCGGGAGTTTACGGGGAGCTGTTTTTT,CASSLASGVYGELFF
TRBV7-2,TRBJ2-7,TRBD2,once,TGTGCCAGCAGCTTAGACCGGACTAGCGGGAGGGAGCAGTACTTC,CASSLDRTSGREQYF
TRBV4-2,TRBJ2-3,NA,many,TGTGCCAGCAGCCAAGATCGAGGTAGCGGAGGGGGGGCAGATACGCAGTATTTT,CASSQDRGSGGGADTQYF
TRBV4-2,TRBJ2-1,TRBD2,many,TGTGCCACCCCGGTAGCGGGAGTTAACGAGGATGAGCAGTTCTTC,CATPVAGVNEDEQFF
TRBV4-1,TRBJ1-6,NA,many,TGCGCCAGCAGCCAATACAGGGAGACCCTCCACTTT,CASSQYRETLHF
TRBV4-1,TRBJ2-7,TRBD2,many,TGCGCCAGCAGCCAAGACGGTGGGGGGGCCTACGAGCAGTACTTC,CASSQDGGGAYEQYF
TRBV5-4,TRBJ1-5,NA,NA,TGTGCCAGCAGCTCTTCCGGGGGGGCTCAGCCCCAGCATTTT,CASSSSGGAQPQHF
TRBV5-4,TRBJ2-7,NA,many,TGTGCCAGCAGCTTTTTGAACAGACCCGAGCAGTACTTC,CASSFLNRPEQYF
TRBV6-2/TRBV6-3,TRBJ2-1,TRBD2,many,TGTGCCAGGATCTTAGCGGGAGGTTGGTACAATGAGCAGTTCTTC,CARILAGGWYNEQFF
TRBV29-1,TRBJ2-5,TRBD2,NA,TGCAACATTGCTTGGCCTCAGGGAGCTAGCGGGACCTCGGTAGAGACCCAGTACTTC,CNIAWPQGASGTSVETQYF
TRBV29-1,TRBJ2-5,NA,many,TGCAGCGTCCGCAGGGACCAAGAGACCCAGTACTTC,CSVRRDQETQYF
TRBV28,TRBJ1-2,TRBD1,once,TGTGCCAGCAGGCCCACGGGACAGGGCTATGGCTACACCTTC,CASRPTGQGYGYTF